The entry below gives a single TCR beta chain sequence along with its context. What antigen it recognizes has not been identified. Base qualities were left out, and no much larger clone turns up one base away. Donors were healthy HIV-negative adults with no recently reported acute infections or vaccinations. Every donor was a Caucasian adult living in Nashville, Tennessee, USA. CD4+ T cells were enriched through magnetic negative selection, after which naive cells were positively selected on CD45RA and the remaining negative fraction served as the memory subset. After blood collection by leukapheresis, PBMCs were isolated using Ficoll-Histopaque density gradient centrifugation and then cryopreserved in the vapor phase of liquid nitrogen. Analytical flow cytometry was used to check the purity and quantity of every magnetically sorted T cell population. Genomic DNA was isolated from each sorted fraction and quantified by UV absorbance on a Nanodrop 2000c.

The data belong to a study of shared clonotypes between healthy human individuals (dated by TCRdb to about 2020). Background on the whole study: A couple of women and a few men aged 18 to 49 years were included in the cohort. For each donor, CD4 naive and CD4 memory were each run on three plates, CD8 naive on two plates, and CD8 memory on one plate. The study deeply sequenced blood TCR repertoires of five healthy adults to estimate repertoire size and the extent of clonotype sharing between individuals. Libraries were prepared and TCR repertoires were sequenced by different laboratories using diverse techniques, in order to increase sequencing depth and limit assay-specific biases. Leukapheresis yielded between about 0.9 and 10 billion PBMCs per donor. General findings and caveats noted by the study authors: Pairwise subsampling led to the expectation that sequencing depth would affect the degree of clonotype sharing among donors. When a few donors were compared, the shared fraction of clonotypes was approximately 5% for naive CD4, around 3.5% for naive CD8, roughly 2.5% for memory CD4, and 0.4% for memory CD8. Naive subsets generally had larger estimated clonotype richness than memory subsets. The genetic and exposure-history diversity represented was limited by the small number of donors. Clonotypes shared by all four sorted-subset donors showed higher generation probabilities than non-shared clonotypes. Sampling was restricted to blood, and TCR repertoires in tissue are likely to differ from TCR repertoires in blood. Incomplete sequencing was indicated by rarefaction of sorted-subset datasets, despite the large sequencing depth.

TCR CDR3 regions were amplified from genomic DNA by multiplex PCR using the deep immunoSEQ assay. Extracted genomic DNA from each cell subset was spread evenly across all wells of several immunoSEQ 96-well plates, with each plate serving as a replicate. Each replicate PCR for sorted subsets received approximately 200 ng genomic DNA, equal to about 30,000 T cell genomes. Purified libraries were measured with a Qubit 3.0 fluorometer, size-checked on a Bioanalyzer 2100, and measured again with the KAPA Library Quantification kit. Every immunoSEQ 96-well plate was sequenced on a dedicated single-read 150-cycle Illumina NextSeq 550 flow cell. In the paper's pipeline: Because only junctional sequences without quality scores were contained in the immunoSEQ output, filtering matching that applied to full-length reads could not be performed. To assign V/J genes and CDR3, sequences were annotated against IMGT germline references using PyIR, a Python wrapper for IgBLAST v1.9. Reads were filtered out if the reads had weak V/J assignments (E-value above 1e-6), no CDR3, stop codons, out-of-frame junctions, or ambiguous translated residues. V3J clonotypes were defined as sequences sharing the same inferred V gene, J gene, and CDR3 amino acid sequence. To compute the percentage overlap between repertoires, the number of shared unique clonotypes was divided by the size of the smaller repertoire. Richness of each repertoire was evaluated using RTK rarefaction, the Chao1 estimator, and Recon v2.1 estimates of unobserved clonotypes. OLGA was used to compute generation probabilities for all TCRbeta clonotypes that the gDNA method yielded from a few donors. TCRdb re-hosts the immuneACCESS table, in-frame sequences only. Its copies lack some clones; in the studies checked, an unresolved V gene accounts for under half of them, and the cause for the rest is not known. V, J and clone size are taken as reported in that table, and D and trimming were inferred from the DNA itself. Across this sample there are under 1,900,000 clones, with approximately 98.5% seen only once. Approximately 0.38% of the sample lies in the top ten.

V is pruned by 4 bases and J by 6 bases, leaving 3 bases of the junction without a gene match. CDR1 SGHTS and CDR2 YDEGEE are derived from the germline V gene. The CDR3 contains 15 residues, cysteine and phenylalanine counted. This entry keeps only the CDR3 DNA: 45 bases, framed from base 1. The chain is encoded by TRBV5-8 joined to TRBJ2-1, and 14 bases in between align with TRBD2. The sequencing input was naive CD4+ T cells sorted from blood. In the paper's terms, the cell subset or site label means: CD45RA+ positively selected. The sequence was obtained from a man younger than 40 in good health. The nucleotide sequence is TGTGCCAGCAGCCAGGGACTAGCGGGAGCCAATGAGCAGTTCTTC. Its amino acids are CASSQGLAGANEQFF. With all but the CDR3 taken from the reference TRBV5-8 and TRBJ2-1 genes, the full variable domain is: EAGVTQSPTHLIKTRGQQATLRCSPISGHTSVYWYQQALGLGLQFLLWYDEGEERNRGNFPPRFSGRQFPNYSSELNVNALELEDSALYLCASSQGLAGANEQFFGPGTRLTVL.